The 30 T cell receptor beta chains presented below share a single source sample, sequenced in a study of blood T cell repertoires in COVID-19. The protocol was immunoSEQ multiplex PCR, while the TCRdb copy is restricted to in-frame clones and leaves out a portion. The table shows under 250,000 clones, with 80% to 90% occurring only once. Sequenced: peripheral blood. These receptors originate from a man aged 35 to 55 with active or convalescent COVID-19.

The gene calls are TRBV28 and TRBJ2-2; D unresolved. Germline V gene lookup returns CDR1 MDHEN and CDR2 SYDVKM. This CDR3 is built from 13 residues. V was shortened by 2 bases and J by 6 bases, with 7 bases between the two germline ends. The CDR3 bases are TGTGCCAGCAGTTTAGCTGGGCCCGGGGAGCTGTTTTTT. This codes for CASSLAGPGELFF.

V and J are TRBV15 and TRBJ1-5; TRBD1 might be the D (5 bases). The CDR3 has 14 residues. CDR1 is LNHNV, CDR2 YYDKDF, per germline (reference sequence). V gave up 8 bases and J gave up 6 bases, with 17 bases separating them. The CDR3 loop reads CATRGAIVGQPQHF. CDR3 nucleotide sequence: TGTGCCACCCGCGGGGCTATCGTAGGTCAGCCCCAGCATTTT.

The V and J genes are TRBV28 and TRBJ2-1, with 7 nucleotides matching TRBD2. Germline lookup yields CDR1 MDHEN and CDR2 SYDVKM. V trimming: 5 bases; J trimming: 0 bases; junction bases outside the gene matches: 7. The CDR3 is made up of 16 amino acids. The CDR3 reads CASSPPSGNSYNEQFF. The CDR3 DNA sequence: TGTGCCAGCAGTCCCCCTAGCGGTAACTCCTACAATGAGCAGTTCTTC.

This rearrangement joins TRBV28 to TRBJ2-7, with 9 nucleotides matching TRBD1. The CDR3 runs 14 residues. The trim removed 6 bases at V and 3 bases at J, leaving 6 bases unmatched. CDR1 and CDR2 (germline): MDHEN, SYDVKM. CDR3 coding DNA: TGTGCCAGCAGCACAGGGACAGGGATCTACGAGCAGTACTTC. Amino acid sequence: CASSTGTGIYEQYF.

The chain combines TRBV6-6 with TRBJ1-6; 11 nucleotides match TRBD1. The V and J ends lost 2 bases and 4 bases, in that order; junction bases with no gene match: 1. From germline, CDR1 is MNHNY and CDR2 SVGAGI (reference sequence). This CDR3 spans 16 amino acids. CDR3 DNA sequence: TGTGCCAGCAGTTACGGGACAGGGGGATATAATTCACCCCTCCACTTT. As protein: CASSYGTGGYNSPLHF.

The chain joins TRBV9 to TRBJ1-6; a weak D match, TRBD1 (6 bases). The V end lost 2 bases, the J end lost 13 bases, and 22 bases lay between the germline ends. CDR1 SGDLS and CDR2 YYNGEE come from the germline V gene. This CDR3 contains 16 residues. This CDR3 reads CASSVGPPGGGPPLHF. For the CDR3, the DNA is TGTGCCAGCAGCGTCGGGCCACCCGGGGGGGGGCCCCCCCTCCACTTT. Full variable domain (rest looked up from reference TRBV9 and TRBJ1-6): DSGVTQTPKHLITATGQRVTLRCSPRSGDLSVYWYQQSLDQGLQFLIQYYNGEERAKGNILERFSAQQFPDLHSELNLSSLELGDSALYFCASSVGPPGGGPPLHFGNGTRLTVT.

This clone was seen repeatedly, ten times or more. The rearrangement uses TRBV6-1 and TRBJ2-7, with 9 nucleotides matching TRBD1. The CDR3 covers 17 residues. Germline trimming cut 4 bases from V and 0 bases from J; bases unmatched to any gene: 10. The germline V gene has CDR1 MNHNS and CDR2 SASEGT. CDR3 sequence (DNA): TGTGCCAGCAGTGCTTCGGCCGGGACAGGGAGCTCCTACGAGCAGTACTTC. Residues: CASSASAGTGSSYEQYF.

The V call is TRBV10-3, the J call TRBJ1-1; no clear D gene. Germline assignment: CDR1 ENHRY and CDR2 SYGVKD. The V and J ends lost 5 bases and 1 base respectively, with 8 bases between them. The length of the CDR3 is 13 residues. CDR3 DNA: TGTGCCATCAGTTCCCGCGGGAACACTGAAGCTTTCTTT. It specifies CAISSRGNTEAFF.

The genes are TRBV24-1 and TRBJ2-7, with TRBD2 matching over 7 bases. The length of the CDR3 is 16 residues. V shed 2 bases and J 5 bases; nucleotides not matched to a gene: 11. Germline V gene lookup returns CDR1 KGHDR and CDR2 SFDVKD. The CDR3 bases are TGTGCCACCAGTGATTCTTCGGGACTATCATCTAACGAGCAGTACTTC. Residues: CATSDSSGLSSNEQYF.

Comment on this clone: At the DNA level, this CDR3 is encoded by other sequences in the same sample as well. The chain combines TRBV15 with TRBJ1-3; TRBD1 agrees at 8 bases. This CDR3 has 14 amino acids. With 3 bases clipped from V and 2 bases from J, the junction kept 0 bases outside the gene matches. Per the germline V gene, CDR1 is LNHNV and CDR2 is YYDKDF (reference sequence). The CDR3 DNA reads as TGTGCCACCAGCAGGGACAGGGCTGGAAACACCATATATTTT. Translating gives CATSRDRAGNTIYF.

The rearrangement uses TRBV30 and TRBJ1-2; 11 bases are shared with TRBD1. J was trimmed by 3 bases and V by 0 bases; bases with no gene match: 3. The CDR3 is 15 amino acids. Germline V gene data show CDR1 as GTSNPN and CDR2 as SVGIG (reference sequence). The CDR3: CAWSVGTGGDYGYTF. CDR3 bases: TGTGCCTGGAGTGTAGGGACAGGGGGGGACTATGGCTACACCTTC.

The chain combines TRBV5-1 with TRBJ1-6, with 9 bases identical to TRBD1. The germline V gene has CDR1 SGHRS and CDR2 YFSETQ. Trimming cost V 4 bases and J 8 bases; bases outside gene matches: 10. CDR3 size: 16 residues. For the CDR3, the DNA is TGCGCCAGCAGCCAGACAGGGGGGTATAACGATTCACCCCTCCACTTT. This encodes CASSQTGGYNDSPLHF.

The chain couples TRBV5-6 to TRBJ2-3, with 9 bases fitting TRBD2. J was trimmed by 4 bases and V by 3 bases; bases with no gene match: 3. From germline, CDR1 is SGHDT and CDR2 YYEEEE. The CDR3 covers 14 residues. The CDR3 spells CASSWGTSSDTQYF. The CDR3 DNA follows: TGTGCCAGCAGCTGGGGGACTAGCTCAGATACGCAGTATTTT. The variable domain in full, with the rest retrieved from reference TRBV5-6 and TRBJ2-3, is DAGVTQSPTHLIKTRGQQVTLRCSPKSGHDTVSWYQQALGQGPQFIFQYYEEEERQRGNFPDRFSGHQFPNYSSELNVNALLLGDSALYLCASSWGTSSDTQYFGPGTRLTVL.

This clone has more than one count but fewer than ten. This sequence joins TRBV7-3 and TRBJ1-1; D uncertain. Germline-derived CDR1 and CDR2 are SGHTA and FQGTGA. The CDR3 sequence is 13 residues long. The ends were cut back, 5 bases at V and 5 bases at J, with 12 bases in the middle. CDR3 in amino acids: CASSPTGVTEAFF. The CDR3 nucleotides are TGTGCCAGCAGCCCCACCGGAGTTACTGAAGCTTTCTTT.

A single count supports this clone. Here the CDR3 DNA reads TGTGCCAGCAGCCTGCGCGGGGGGGCCCGAGAGACCCAGTACTTC. Its protein is CASSLRGGARETQYF. This chain uses TRBV13 with TRBJ2-5, with 9 bases matching TRBD2. J was trimmed by 4 bases and V by 5 bases; bases with no gene match: 8. The CDR3 is 15 amino acids. Germline assignment: CDR1 PRHDT and CDR2 FYEKMQ (reference sequence).

This clone was seen at least ten times. V and J are TRBV30 and TRBJ1-4; D is undetermined. V was cut by 2 bases and J by 7 bases, with 11 bases left in between. Germline V gives CDR1 GTSNPN, CDR2 SVGIG (reference sequence). The CDR3 runs to 13 residues. CDR3: CAWSRQSGEKLFF. The CDR3 nucleotides are TGTGCCTGGAGTCGTCAATCGGGTGAAAAACTGTTTTTT.

This chain uses TRBV4-3 with TRBJ1-6, with 10 bases aligning to TRBD1. Losses at the gene ends were 0 bases for V and 7 bases for J; bases not matched to a gene: 3. This CDR3 has 16 residues. Looked up from germline, CDR1 is LGHNA and CDR2 is YSLEER. The CDR3 spells CASSQDWGQGNSPLHF. DNA for the CDR3: TGCGCCAGCAGCCAAGATTGGGGACAGGGGAATTCACCCCTCCACTTT.

The chain has TRBV29-1 and TRBJ2-7; 9 positions match TRBD1. V shed 5 bases and J 3 bases; nucleotides not matched to a gene: 5. Germline-derived CDR1 and CDR2 are SQVTM and ANQGSEA. This CDR3 contains 13 residues. DNA for the CDR3: TGCAGCGTTCTCGGACAGGGGCTCTACGAGCAGTACTTC. Translation: CSVLGQGLYEQYF.

The chain links TRBV14 to TRBJ2-7; D not certain. Germline CDR1 is SGHDN and CDR2 is FVKESK. The CDR3 runs 13 residues. V was pared by 5 bases and J by 3 bases, with 11 bases between. Written as DNA, the CDR3 is TGTGCCAGCAGCGGCAAACGAGGCTACGAGCAGTACTTC. It specifies CASSGKRGYEQYF.

V usage is TRBV20-1 and J usage is TRBJ2-3; D remains unclear. Germline V CDR1 and CDR2: DFQATT, SNEGSKA (reference sequence). V was cut by 3 bases and J by 7 bases, with 8 bases left in between. The length of the CDR3 is 11 residues. The CDR3 coding sequence is TGCAGTGCTAGTCTGCGCAATACGCAGTATTTT. Its protein is CSASLRNTQYF.

The chain links TRBV11-3 to TRBJ2-1, with 10 bases aligning to TRBD2. The germline V gene encodes CDR1 SGHNT and CDR2 YENEEA. With 6 bases clipped from V and 3 bases from J, the junction kept 8 bases outside the gene matches. The CDR3 length is 16 residues. The CDR3 bases are TGTGCCAGCAGGGTGAATAGCGGGGGGAGCTACAATGAGCAGTTCTTC. This encodes CASRVNSGGSYNEQFF.

The chain employs TRBV30 and TRBJ1-6, with D maybe TRBD1 (5 bases). Germline V lookup: CDR1 GTSNPN, CDR2 SVGIG (reference sequence). The CDR3 extends over 13 amino acids. Deletions cut 1 base from V and 7 bases from J, with 8 bases between. CDR3 sequence reads: CAWSANRNSPLHF. In DNA, the CDR3 is TGTGCCTGGAGTGCTAACAGGAATTCACCCCTCCACTTT.

The chain carries TRBV18 and TRBJ1-5, with TRBD1 identical over 9 bases. This CDR3 contains 17 residues. Germline trimming cut 4 bases from V and 2 bases from J; bases unmatched to any gene: 9. Germline assignment: CDR1 KGHSH and CDR2 LQKENI. Here the CDR3 DNA reads TGTGCCAGCTCACTGCGGACAGGGGCCGAGGGCAATCAGCCCCAGCATTTT. This gives the protein CASSLRTGAEGNQPQHF. Full variable domain (missing parts from reference TRBV18 and TRBJ1-5): NAGVMQNPRHLVRRRGQEARLRCSPMKGHSHVYWYRQLPEEGLKFMVYLQKENIIDESGMPKERFSAEFPKEGPSILRIQQVVRGDSAAYFCASSLRTGAEGNQPQHFGDGTRLSIL.

The J gene is TRBJ2-3, the V gene TRBV5-1; D is ambiguous. V gave up 2 bases and J gave up 6 bases, with 10 bases separating them. The CDR3 covers 13 residues. Germline CDR1 reads SGHRS; CDR2 reads YFSETQ. CDR3 sequence (DNA): TGCGCCAGCAGCTTAATGACCGGGGATACGCAGTATTTT. It is translated as CASSLMTGDTQYF.

The chain recombines TRBV24-1 with TRBJ2-1, with a possible D match to TRBD1 (5 bases). The V end was cut by 5 bases, the J end by 10 bases, with 14 bases between. Per germline, CDR1 KGHDR and CDR2 SFDVKD. CDR3 size: 13 residues. The CDR3 sequence is CATSALGPGEQFF. The CDR3 DNA reads as TGTGCCACCAGTGCCCTGGGCCCAGGGGAGCAGTTCTTC.

The chain uses TRBV7-9 and TRBJ2-1; D might be TRBD2 (5 bases). The CDR3 has 12 amino acids. The germline gives CDR1 SEHNR, CDR2 FQNEAQ (reference sequence). The V end was cut by 7 bases, the J end by 7 bases, with 11 bases between. The CDR3 sequence: CASTHGDNEQFF. CDR3 DNA sequence: TGTGCCAGCACCCACGGGGATAATGAGCAGTTCTTC.

The chain is built from TRBV7-9 and TRBJ1-1; 7 bases are shared with TRBD1. With V trimmed by 3 bases and J by 3 bases, 13 bases remained unmatched. CDR1 SEHNR and CDR2 FQNEAQ come from the germline V gene (reference sequence). This CDR3 region has 17 residues. CDR3: CASSLSRGGRRDTEAFF. CDR3 nucleotide sequence: TGTGCCAGCAGCTTGTCACGAGGGGGCCGGAGGGACACTGAAGCTTTCTTT.

The chain uses TRBV5-1 and TRBJ2-5; 9 bases agree with TRBD1. The CDR3 extends over 16 amino acids. From germline, CDR1 is SGHRS and CDR2 YFSETQ. V shed 3 bases and J 1 base; nucleotides not matched to a gene: 7. The CDR3 loop is CASSSGQGTIQETQYF. In DNA form, the CDR3 reads TGCGCCAGCAGCTCGGGACAGGGTACAATCCAAGAGACCCAGTACTTC.

This clone was picked up one time. This chain joins TRBV12-1 and TRBJ1-5; the table's D call TRBD1 went unverified against the DNA. TRBV12-1 counts as a pseudogene. The CDR3 spans 15 residues. The CDR3 DNA sequence: TGTGCCAGCAGCTTCCAGGGGCGAGGCAATCAGCCCCAGCATTTT. Its protein product is CASSFQGRGNQPQHF.

This sequence joins TRBV5-1 and TRBJ1-1, with 7 bases aligning to TRBD1. CDR3 length: 15 residues. Germline V gene lookup returns CDR1 SGHRS and CDR2 YFSETQ. V shed 4 bases and J 0 bases; nucleotides not matched to a gene: 6. The CDR3 DNA sequence: TGCGCCAGCAGCCCCCGGACAGGATTGAACACTGAAGCTTTCTTT. It specifies CASSPRTGLNTEAFF.